The clone carrying this T cell receptor beta chain has a single count. This sample stems from a study of blood T cell repertoires in COVID-19. Study members were between roughly 18 and 100 years old and lived in 24 US regions. Using immunoSEQ multiplex PCR, the repertoire was profiled, and TCRdb retains in-frame clones only, with some absent. In the table there are over 130,000 clones, almost 80% of which are singletons. Germline values: CDR1 GTSNPN, CDR2 SVGIG (reference sequence). The V gene end was trimmed by 4 bases and the J gene end by 0 bases; junction bases not matched to a gene: 8. The CDR3 runs 15 residues.

The sequencing sample was made of PBMCs or T cells enriched from blood (not recorded which). The genes are TRBV30 and TRBJ1-1, with 7 bases aligning to TRBD1. This TCR was sampled from a woman in her 50s who had recovered from COVID-19. CDR3 nucleotides: TGTGCCTGGATGGGACCCGGGACAGTGAACACTGAAGCTTTCTTT. It specifies CAWMGPGTVNTEAFF.